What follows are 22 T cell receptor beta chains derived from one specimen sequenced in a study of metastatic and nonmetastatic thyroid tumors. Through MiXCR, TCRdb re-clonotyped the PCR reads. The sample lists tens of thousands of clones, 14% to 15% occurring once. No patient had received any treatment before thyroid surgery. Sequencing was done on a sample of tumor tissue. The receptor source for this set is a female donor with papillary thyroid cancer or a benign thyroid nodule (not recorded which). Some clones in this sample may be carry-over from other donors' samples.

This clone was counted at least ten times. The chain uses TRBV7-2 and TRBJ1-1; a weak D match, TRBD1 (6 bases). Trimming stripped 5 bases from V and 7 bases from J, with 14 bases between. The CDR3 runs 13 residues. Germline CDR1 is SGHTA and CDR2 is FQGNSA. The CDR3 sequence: CASSVTGRNEAFF. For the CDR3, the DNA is TGTGCCAGCAGCGTCACAGGGCGGAATGAAGCTTTCTTT.

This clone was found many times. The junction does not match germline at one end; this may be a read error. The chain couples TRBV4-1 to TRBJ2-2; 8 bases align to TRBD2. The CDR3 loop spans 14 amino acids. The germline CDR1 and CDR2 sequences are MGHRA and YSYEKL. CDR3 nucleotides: TGCTCCAGCAGCCGGGGGGGGCCCGACGGGGAGCTGTTTTTT. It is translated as CSSSRGGPDGELFF.

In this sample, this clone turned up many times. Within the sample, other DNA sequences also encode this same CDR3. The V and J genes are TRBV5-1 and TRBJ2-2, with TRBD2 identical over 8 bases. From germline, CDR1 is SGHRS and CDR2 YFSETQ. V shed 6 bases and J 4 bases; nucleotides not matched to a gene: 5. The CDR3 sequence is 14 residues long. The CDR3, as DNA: TGCGCCAGCAACCGGGAGGGGGGCACCGGGGAGCTGTTTTTT. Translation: CASNREGGTGELFF.

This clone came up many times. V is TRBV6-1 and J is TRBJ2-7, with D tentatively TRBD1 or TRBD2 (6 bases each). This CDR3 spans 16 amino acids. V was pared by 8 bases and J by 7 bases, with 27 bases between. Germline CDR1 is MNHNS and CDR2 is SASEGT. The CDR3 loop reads CASGPSFLGGLEEQYF. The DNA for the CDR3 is TGTGCCAGCGGGCCATCGTTCCTAGGGGGGCTCGAAGAGCAGTACTTC.

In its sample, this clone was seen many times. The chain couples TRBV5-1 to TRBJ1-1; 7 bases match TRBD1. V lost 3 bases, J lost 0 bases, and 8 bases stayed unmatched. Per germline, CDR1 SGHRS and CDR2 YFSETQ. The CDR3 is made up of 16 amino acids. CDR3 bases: TGCGCCAGCAGCTCAGGGGGGACAGCATTGAACACTGAAGCTTTCTTT. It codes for CASSSGGTALNTEAFF. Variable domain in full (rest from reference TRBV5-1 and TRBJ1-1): KAGVTQTPRYLIKTRGQQVTLSCSPISGHRSVSWYQQTPGQGLQFLFEYFSETQRNKGNFPGRFSGRQFSNSRSEMNVSTLELGDSALYLCASSSGGTALNTEAFFGQGTRLTVV.

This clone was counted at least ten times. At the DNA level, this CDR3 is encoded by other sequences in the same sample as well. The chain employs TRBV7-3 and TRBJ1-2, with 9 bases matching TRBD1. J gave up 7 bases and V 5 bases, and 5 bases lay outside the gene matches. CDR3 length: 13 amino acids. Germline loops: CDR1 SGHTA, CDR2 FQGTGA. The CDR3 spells CASSLQGAFGYTF. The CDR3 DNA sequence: TGTGCCAGCAGCCTACAGGGGGCGTTTGGCTACACCTTC.

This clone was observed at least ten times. CDR3 amino acids: CASSLGSSGYSYNEQFF. CDR3 DNA: TGTGCCAGCAGTTTAGGGTCCAGCGGATACTCCTACAATGAGCAGTTCTTC. This chain connects TRBV12-3 or TRBV12-4 to TRBJ2-1; perhaps TRBD2 as D (5 bases). The CDR3 has 17 residues. V was shortened by 1 base and J by 0 bases, with 13 bases between the two germline ends.

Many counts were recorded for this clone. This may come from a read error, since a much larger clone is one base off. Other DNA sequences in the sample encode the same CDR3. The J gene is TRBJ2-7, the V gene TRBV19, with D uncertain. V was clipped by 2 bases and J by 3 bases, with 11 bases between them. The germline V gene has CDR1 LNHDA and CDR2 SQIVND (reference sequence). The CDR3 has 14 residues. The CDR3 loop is CASSISGAVYEQYF. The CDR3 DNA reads TGTGCCAGTAGTATATCAGGTGCCGTCTACGAGCAGTACTTC.

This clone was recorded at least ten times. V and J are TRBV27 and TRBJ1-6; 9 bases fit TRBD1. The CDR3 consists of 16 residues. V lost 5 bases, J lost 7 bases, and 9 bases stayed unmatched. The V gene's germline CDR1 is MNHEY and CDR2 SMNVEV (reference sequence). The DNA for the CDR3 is TGTGCCAGCAGTAGGCCCGGGACAGGGTCAAATTCACCCCTCCACTTT. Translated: CASSRPGTGSNSPLHF.

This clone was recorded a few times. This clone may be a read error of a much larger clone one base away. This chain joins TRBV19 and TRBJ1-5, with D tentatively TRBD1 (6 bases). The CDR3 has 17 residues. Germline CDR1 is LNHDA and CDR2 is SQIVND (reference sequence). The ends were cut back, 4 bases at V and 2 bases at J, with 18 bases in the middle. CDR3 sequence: CASSNGWDKIGNQPQHF. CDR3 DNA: TGTGCCAGTAGTAATGGTTGGGACAAGATAGGCAATCAGCCCCAGCATTTT.

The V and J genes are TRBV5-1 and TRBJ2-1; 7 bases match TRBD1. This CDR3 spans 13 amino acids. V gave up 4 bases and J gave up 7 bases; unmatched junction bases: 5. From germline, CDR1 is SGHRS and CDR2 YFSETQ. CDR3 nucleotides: TGCGCCAGCAGCCCTTACAGGGGTAATGAGCAGTTCTTC. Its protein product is CASSPYRGNEQFF.

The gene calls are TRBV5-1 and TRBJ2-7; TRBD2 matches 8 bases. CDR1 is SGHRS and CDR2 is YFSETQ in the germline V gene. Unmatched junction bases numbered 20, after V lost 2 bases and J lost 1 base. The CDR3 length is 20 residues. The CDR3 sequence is CASSFRSPDPSGSGSYEQYF. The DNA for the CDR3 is TGCGCCAGCAGCTTTCGAAGCCCCGACCCCAGCGGGAGTGGGTCCTACGAGCAGTACTTC.

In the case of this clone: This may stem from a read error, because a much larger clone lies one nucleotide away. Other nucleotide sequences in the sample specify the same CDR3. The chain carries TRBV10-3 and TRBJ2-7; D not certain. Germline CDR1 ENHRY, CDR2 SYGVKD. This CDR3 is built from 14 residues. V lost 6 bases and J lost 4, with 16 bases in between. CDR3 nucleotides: TGTGCCATCAGCACTGGCCCCCCCCTATACGAGCAGTACTTC. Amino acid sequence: CAISTGPPLYEQYF.

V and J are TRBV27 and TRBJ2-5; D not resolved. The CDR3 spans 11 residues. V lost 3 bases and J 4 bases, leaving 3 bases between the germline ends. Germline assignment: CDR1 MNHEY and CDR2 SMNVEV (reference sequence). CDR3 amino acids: CASSLGETQYF. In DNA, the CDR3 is TGTGCCAGCAGTTTGGGAGAGACCCAGTACTTC.

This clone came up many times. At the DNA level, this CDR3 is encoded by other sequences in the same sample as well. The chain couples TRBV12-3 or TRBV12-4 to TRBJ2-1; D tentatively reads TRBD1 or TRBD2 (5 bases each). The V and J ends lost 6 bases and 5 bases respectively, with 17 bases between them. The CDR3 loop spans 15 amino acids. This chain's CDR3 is CASSPGRRGDNEQFF. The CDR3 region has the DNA TGTGCCAGCAGCCCGGGACGGCGAGGCGACAATGAGCAGTTCTTC.

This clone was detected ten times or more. The CDR3 nucleotides are TGTGCCAGCAGCCATCTCGAGGGGGGGTATGGCAATCAGCCCCAGCATTTT. Amino acids: CASSHLEGGYGNQPQHF. The chain employs TRBV2 and TRBJ1-5, with D possibly TRBD1 on 6 matching bases. This CDR3 spans 17 amino acids. Trimming took off 6 bases at V and 2 bases at J, with 20 bases between the two ends. Germline lookup yields CDR1 SNHLY and CDR2 FYNNEI.

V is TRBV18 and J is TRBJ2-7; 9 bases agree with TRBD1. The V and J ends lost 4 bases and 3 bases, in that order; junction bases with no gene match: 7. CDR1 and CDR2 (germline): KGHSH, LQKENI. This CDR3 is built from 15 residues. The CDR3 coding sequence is TGTGCCAGCTCACAAGGACAGGGGTGGTTCTACGAGCAGTACTTC. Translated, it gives CASSQGQGWFYEQYF.

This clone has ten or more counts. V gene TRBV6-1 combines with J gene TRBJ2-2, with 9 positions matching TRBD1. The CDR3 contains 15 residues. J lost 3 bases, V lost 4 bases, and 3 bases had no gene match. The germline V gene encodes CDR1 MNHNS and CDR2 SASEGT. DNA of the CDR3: TGTGCCAGCAGTGTGACAGGGGGGGACACCGGGGAGCTGTTTTTT. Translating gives CASSVTGGDTGELFF.

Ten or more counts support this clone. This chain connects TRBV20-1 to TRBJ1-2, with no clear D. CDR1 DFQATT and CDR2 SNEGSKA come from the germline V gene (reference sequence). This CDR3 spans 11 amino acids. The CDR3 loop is CSPTNNYGYTF. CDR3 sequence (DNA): TGCAGCCCGACTAATAACTATGGCTACACCTTC.

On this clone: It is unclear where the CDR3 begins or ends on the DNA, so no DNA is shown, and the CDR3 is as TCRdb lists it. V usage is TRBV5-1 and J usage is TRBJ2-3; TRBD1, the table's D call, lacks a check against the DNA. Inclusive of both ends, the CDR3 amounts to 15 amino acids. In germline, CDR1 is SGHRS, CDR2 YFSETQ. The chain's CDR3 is CASSIFGAGTDTQYF.

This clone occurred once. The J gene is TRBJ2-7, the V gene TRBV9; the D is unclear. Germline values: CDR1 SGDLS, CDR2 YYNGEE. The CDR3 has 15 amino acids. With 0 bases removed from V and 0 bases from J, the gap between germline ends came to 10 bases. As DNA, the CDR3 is TGTGCCAGCAGCGTAGGTGTGACAAGCTCCTACGAGCAGTACTTC. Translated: CASSVGVTSSYEQYF.

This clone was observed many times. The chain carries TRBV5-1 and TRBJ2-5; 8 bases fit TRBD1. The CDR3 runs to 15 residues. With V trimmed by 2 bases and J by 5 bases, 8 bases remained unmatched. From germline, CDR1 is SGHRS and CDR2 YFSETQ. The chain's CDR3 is CASSLRQGTGETQYF. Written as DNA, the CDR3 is TGCGCCAGCAGCTTACGACAGGGGACGGGGGAGACCCAGTACTTC. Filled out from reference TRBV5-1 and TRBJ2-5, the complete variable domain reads KAGVTQTPRYLIKTRGQQVTLSCSPISGHRSVSWYQQTPGQGLQFLFEYFSETQRNKGNFPGRFSGRQFSNSRSEMNVSTLELGDSALYLCASSLRQGTGETQYFGPGTRLLVL.